Listed below are T cell receptor beta chains from one sample, sequenced in a study of control samples from healthy donors and cancer patients. The protocol was immunoSEQ multiplex PCR, while the TCRdb copy is restricted to in-frame clones and leaves out a portion. The data show 100,000 to 150,000 clones, approximately 90% seen once. The specimen sequenced was blood. The receptor source for this set is a man between 18 and 29 years old in good health. Each CDR3 is given with its conserved first and last residue. A D gene is named only where the DNA matches it firmly. Rows give clone size only sometimes, using once, few, many, or a class for an expanded clone.

>.|TRBJ1-4|TRBV12-3/TRBV12-4|.
TGTGCCAGCAATTTCGGGGGTGAAAAACTGTTTTTT
CASNFGGEKLFF
>.|TRBJ2-1|TRBV5-3|.
TGTGCCAGAAGCCAGACTCACCAACAACCCTACAATGAGCAGTTCTTC
CARSQTHQQPYNEQFF
>TRBD2|TRBJ2-1|TRBV29-1|.
TGCAGCGTGACTGGGGAGGGCCTTTACAATGAGCAGTTCTTC
CSVTGEGLYNEQFF
>.|TRBJ2-1|TRBV10-3|.
TGTGCCATCAGTGCGGACAATTACTACAATGAGCAGTTCTTC
CAISADNYYNEQFF
>.|TRBJ2-5|TRBV7-9|.
TGTGCCAGCAGCGATGACAGGATTGACTTAGAGACCCAGTACTTC
CASSDDRIDLETQYF
>TRBD1|TRBJ1-1|TRBV27|.
TGTGCCAGCACTTTAATGGGGACAGGGAGGACTTTCTTT
CASTLMGTGRTFF
>TRBD1|TRBJ1-6|TRBV5-4|.
TGTGCCAGCAGCCGAAGGACAGGGGGTCTACAAAACCCCAGCTCACCCCTCCACTTT
CASSRRTGGLQNPSSPLHF
>TRBD1|TRBJ1-1|TRBV7-2|.
TGTGCCAGCAGCCTTCAGGGGGCCAAGAACACTGAAGCTTTCTTT
CASSLQGAKNTEAFF
>.|TRBJ2-4|TRBV29-1|.
TGCAGCGTTGGGGGGGCAATAGCCAAAAACATTCAGTACTTC
CSVGGAIAKNIQYF
>.|TRBJ2-3|TRBV28|.
TGTGCCAGCAGCCCATGGGCAGATACGCAGTATTTT
CASSPWADTQYF
>.|TRBJ2-3|TRBV19|.
TGTGCCAGTAGTATGGCGTATTCAGATACGCAGTATTTT
CASSMAYSDTQYF
>TRBD2|TRBJ2-3|TRBV7-2|.
TGTGCCAGCAGCTTATATCAGACGGGAGGGCGGTCAGATACGCAGTATTTT
CASSLYQTGGRSDTQYF
>TRBD2|TRBJ2-1|TRBV20-1|.
TGCAGTGCTAGTAGCGGGAGCTCCTACAATGAGCAGTTCTTC
CSASSGSSYNEQFF
>.|TRBJ2-1|TRBV29-1|.
TGCAGCGTTGATGGGGATGAGCAGTTCTTC
CSVDGDEQFF
>TRBD1|TRBJ2-5|TRBV29-1|.
TGCAGCACCGGGACAGGGGCCTTGGGGGAGACCCAGTACTTC
CSTGTGALGETQYF
>.|TRBJ2-1|TRBV6-1|.
TGTGCCAGCAGTGTTGTCGGGACGAGCTCCTACAATGAGCAGTTCTTC
CASSVVGTSSYNEQFF
>.|TRBJ1-6|TRBV7-3|.
TGTGCCAGCAGCGCCCGGGGATCCGGGTCACCCCTCCACTTT
CASSARGSGSPLHF
>TRBD1|TRBJ1-1|TRBV2|.
TGTGCCAGCTCGGGACAGGGAGAAGCTTTCTTT
CASSGQGEAFF
>.|TRBJ2-2|TRBV6-6|once
TGTGCCAGCAGTTACACAGGGCGGGACACCAGGGAGCTGTTTTTT
CASSYTGRDTRELFF
>.|TRBJ2-3|TRBV18|.
TGTGCCAGCTCACCACGGGGTCGGCAGCCTAGCACAGATACGCAGTATTTT
CASSPRGRQPSTDTQYF
>.|TRBJ2-3|TRBV29-1|.
TGCAGCACATGGATAGATACGCAGTATTTT
CSTWIDTQYF
>.|TRBJ1-5|TRBV5-1|.
TGCGCCAGCAGCTTGGAGGGTAATAGCAATCAGCCCCAGCATTTT
CASSLEGNSNQPQHF
>.|TRBJ2-7|TRBV7-6|.
TGTGCCAGCAGCCCCGGTAGGGGCCCCTACGAGCAGTACTTC
CASSPGRGPYEQYF
>TRBD2|TRBJ2-7|TRBV9|once
TGTGCCAGCAGCTTATACAGCGGGGGCCCCATCTACGAGCAGTACTTC
CASSLYSGGPIYEQYF
>.|TRBJ1-2|TRBV10-3|.
TGTGCCATCAGTGACAGTCCAGTGTATGGCTACACCTTC
CAISDSPVYGYTF
>TRBD2|TRBJ2-5|TRBV7-9|.
TGTGCGGACGCAGGGAGGGAAGAGACCCAGTACTTC
CADAGREETQYF
>TRBD1|TRBJ2-3|TRBV6-1|.
TGTGCCAGCAGTGAACTGGCAGGGGGCGAGTCAGCAGATACGCAGTATTTT
CASSELAGGESADTQYF
>.|TRBJ2-3|TRBV12-3/TRBV12-4|.
TGTGCCAGCAGCCCTCAGGAGGCAATTGCGCAGTATTTT
CASSPQEAIAQYF
>.|TRBJ2-5|TRBV20-1|.
TGCAGTGCCCCGGAGACCCAGTACTTC
CSAPETQYF
>.|TRBJ2-1|TRBV9|once
TGTGCCAGCAACCGAAATGCGGTGGTGGCCAATGAGCAGTTCTTC
CASNRNAVVANEQFF
>.|TRBJ2-1|TRBV3-1/TRBV3-2|.
TGTGCCAGCAGCCTCGGACAGATTGAGCAGTTCTTC
CASSLGQIEQFF
>TRBD1|TRBJ2-2|TRBV6-2/TRBV6-3|once
TGTGCCAGCAGTTCCGGGACAGGGGCGAACACCGGGGAGCTGTTTTTT
CASSSGTGANTGELFF
>.|TRBJ1-2|TRBV6-5|.
TGTGCCAGCAGTTACCCCGGCGACAGGCCCTGGGGCTACACCTTC
CASSYPGDRPWGYTF
>.|TRBJ2-7|TRBV6-5|.
TGTGCCAGCAGCTCCTCGGGCAGGGGAGTCGGGCAGTACTTC
CASSSSGRGVGQYF
>TRBD1|TRBJ1-4|TRBV4-2|.
TGTGCCAGCAGCGACAGGGTAGGAGAAAAACTGTTTTTT
CASSDRVGEKLFF
>.|TRBJ2-7|TRBV21-1|.
TGTGCCACCCCCGAGCGGGGGTCCTACGAGCAGTACTTC
CATPERGSYEQYF
>TRBD2|TRBJ2-5|TRBV6-5|.
TGTGCCAGCCTAGCGGGAGACGTGGAGACCCAGTACTTC
CASLAGDVETQYF
>.|TRBJ1-4|TRBV11-2|.
TGTGCCAGCAGCCGGACAGATACTAATGAAAAACTGTTTTTT
CASSRTDTNEKLFF
>.|TRBJ1-5|TRBV28|.
TGTGCCAGCAGTTTAGTGATGGGGTATCAGCCCCAGCATTTT
CASSLVMGYQPQHF
>TRBD1|TRBJ2-3|TRBV23-1|.
TGCGCCAGCTCCCCGGGACAGGGGGAAGATACGCAGTATTTT
CASSPGQGEDTQYF
>.|TRBJ2-3|TRBV30|once
TGTGCCTGGAGTCACGGACTAGGGGGCCAGCTGACAGATACGCAGTATTTT
CAWSHGLGGQLTDTQYF
>.|TRBJ2-3|TRBV9|.
TGTGCCAGCAGCGATTCTGGACTTCCCACAGATACGCAGTATTTT
CASSDSGLPTDTQYF
>.|TRBJ1-3|TRBV27|.
TGTGCCAGCAGGCCCGGGTGGACGGACGGAAACACCATATATTTT
CASRPGWTDGNTIYF
>.|TRBJ1-5|TRBV4-3|few
TGCGCCAGCAGCCAAGCGTATACGACTCATGACAATCAGCCCCAGCATTTT
CASSQAYTTHDNQPQHF
>.|TRBJ1-3|TRBV29-1|.
TGCAGCGTCTCTGCAGGAGCCTACTCTGGAAACACCATATATTTT
CSVSAGAYSGNTIYF
>.|TRBJ2-1|TRBV7-7|.
TGTGCTAGCAGCTTGGACAGTTCCTACAATGAGCAGTTCTTC
CASSLDSSYNEQFF
>.|TRBJ2-3|TRBV5-6|once
TGTGCCAGCAGCTTGGTTGTAGCAAGCACAGATACGCAGTATTTT
CASSLVVASTDTQYF
>TRBD2|TRBJ2-4|TRBV5-1|.
TGCGCCAGCAGCTTGGAACTAGCGGGGGGGCTAGCCAAAAACATTCAGTACTTC
CASSLELAGGLAKNIQYF